This T cell receptor (beta chain) was recovered during a study of early T cells in non-severe SARS-CoV-2 infection. In germline, CDR1 is MNHNY, CDR2 SVGAGI (reference sequence). V was pared by 2 bases and J by 0 bases, with 14 bases between. This CDR3 contains 17 residues. The TCR library protocol was used to attach unique molecular identifiers. These identifiers were attached to individual cDNA molecules. MiXCR was run by TCRdb on the 5' RACE reads, yielding one entry per CDR3 protein. Of about 57,000 distinct CDR3 sequences in the sample, approximately 13% were seen once. As to this clonotype: Its specificity is not known.

Study results and limitations: Lookups in VDJdb leaned toward anti-spike CD8 responses and missed private and CD4 specificities.

The chain employs TRBV6-6 and TRBJ1-3; unclear D gene. The receptor was derived from an adult who was a healthcare worker with PCR-confirmed SARS-CoV-2 infection or an uninfected control (not recorded which). Sequenced sample: whole blood. The CDR3 loop reads CASSYGGVWASGNTIYF. CDR3 nucleotides: TGTGCCAGCAGTTACGGTGGGGTTTGGGCCTCTGGAAACACCATATATTTT.